The entry that follows covers one T cell receptor (beta chain) sequence. Antigen specificity is unknown. CDR1 is WNHNN and CDR2 is SYGVQD in the germline V gene (reference sequence). The CDR3 is 17 residues long. After removal of 1 base from V and 10 bases from J, the junction contained 9 bases not matched to a gene. The data were taken from a study of cytomegalovirus exposure and HLA in healthy donors. Study-wide results and limits: Roughly uniform depth of sequencing across donors was assumed in presence/absence analyses.

PCR used 60 Vbeta primers and 13 Jbeta primers. The table came from immunoSEQ multiplex PCR; TCRdb's copy has only in-frame clones and leaves some out. The table records 99,000 or so clones, approximately 14% of them present only once. The gene calls are TRBV10-1 and TRBJ2-1; 14 bases fit TRBD2. Specimen: PBMCs. The TCR sequence derives from a female donor in good health and CMV-seronegative. CDR3 residues: CASSELRGTSGGLEQFF. The CDR3 DNA is TGCGCCAGCAGTGAGTTGAGAGGGACTAGCGGGGGCTTGGAGCAGTTCTTC.